The present entry profiles one T cell receptor (beta chain) with its context. The antigen this receptor binds is unknown. Per-nucleotide qualities are absent, and no much larger clonotype sits a single base away. This record belongs to a study of cytomegalovirus exposure and HLA in healthy donors (dated by TCRdb to about 2017). With regard to the full study: According to an earlier analysis of around 600 of the donors, about 179 million T cells yielded roughly 100 million unique TCR beta sequences and approximately 280 Gb of sequence data. High-throughput TCR immunosequencing, statistical association of individual TCRs with disease status, and machine learning were combined to predict cytomegalovirus infection status. Donor age, sex, ethnicity and CMV serostatus were compiled together with the repertoire data. A separate validation cohort of about 110 different subjects was used in addition to the 666-subject first cohort. HLA typing covered class I and class II loci at four-digit resolution. A later analysis re-analyzed previously published TCR beta repertoires from 500 to 700 donors and added high-resolution HLA genotyping to study TCR occurrence patterns. An earlier analysis of around 540 of the donors applied high-throughput TCR beta sequencing to assess whether each TCR beta V gene segment acted as functional or pseudogenic. The study aimed to test whether signatures of past pathogen exposure could be identified by cataloging public T cell receptors. An early release covering about 600 HLA-typed donors comprised about 290 gigabases of sequencing data and roughly 85 million unique TCR sequences. Among the roughly 410 genotyped donors, around 81% belonged to the genetic ancestry cluster associated with self-reported Caucasian donors. Genome-wide SNP genotypes for about three fifths of the 666 donors were used in a later genetic analysis, which treated that subset as a discovery cohort. A handful of DR-DQ haplotypes were handled as single units for association and clustering because linkage in the cohort was strong. All discovery cohort repertoires had been generated on a single sequencing platform. Rather than using new phenotypic data, the later analysis identified candidate immune exposures from TCR beta sequences and from how often those sequences occurred across donors. The study profiled the T cell repertoires of under 700 subjects by immunosequencing and related them to cytomegalovirus serostatus. Typing coverage differed by locus: A, B, C, DRB1 and DQB1 were typed in roughly 620-630 donors, DQA1 in 500 to 550, DPA1 in some 570, and DPB1 in 472. On average, roughly 240,000 unique TCR beta nucleotide sequences were sequenced per donor among a few hundred genotyped donors of the cohort, with about 17% of those sequences being non-productive. Paper-wide results and their limitations: The 87-base-pair reads could not distinguish some IMGT-functional V segments, including TRBV6-2 and TRBV6-3, so those segments were excluded. Compared with the 666-donor mean, donors in an Asian-associated ancestry cluster had fewer N-insertions in productive TCRs, according to a later genetic analysis. According to a later analysis, TCR association rates differed among HLA loci, with DRB1 alleles showing the most associated TCRs and HLA-C alleles showing the fewest. The cohort was sequenced for TCR beta chains only, and without alpha or paired-chain data the features that could be detected were limited. While some public TCRs were present in many individuals, most TCR sequences turned up only very rarely across donors. A cluster of highly shared sequence variants was judged likely to represent a technical artifact of the sequencing pipeline. V-gene and J-gene trimming of TCR beta chains was associated with a missense DCLRE1C variant in a later genetic analysis, and the association was replicated in an independent cohort. In a later analysis, HLA-associated TCR beta chains were found to be more clonally expanded and to have lower generation probabilities than equally common non-associated chains. The study listed 170 or so TCR beta chains as associated with cytomegalovirus. When HLA alleles, especially DR and DQ, strongly co-occurred, TCR associations were difficult to assign to individual alleles. The classifier was reported to diagnose cytomegalovirus status with high specificity and sensitivity in both the original cohort and the validation cohort. Roughly uniform sequencing depth across donors was assumed in presence/absence analyses, although this assumption may not hold. According to a later analysis, parvovirus B19, influenza, CMV and Epstein-Barr virus appeared linked to several top co-occurrence clusters. A further reported finding was that TCR beta sequences accurately predicted the HLA-A and HLA-B alleles for most subjects in the first cohort. CMV serostatus was the only immune exposure information available for the cohort. Broadly in line with IMGT annotations, most TCR beta V segments showed up in productive rearrangements about 87% or about 30% of the time in an earlier analysis of roughly 590 of the donors. Three of the identified cytomegalovirus-associated TCR beta chains were confirmed in vitro to be specific for cytomegalovirus antigens. According to the authors, the approach could potentially be generalized to other disease states and immunological phenotypes. In a later analysis, some 17,000 TCR beta sequences were associated with specific HLA alleles at a false discovery rate of 0.05. Linkage disequilibrium might explain the correlated functional status among segregating V segments, but an unknown experimental factor could not be ruled out. The earlier analysis of around 600 of the donors excluded roughly 17 rarely observed V segments, including chromosome 9 orphons, because counts were too low. In a later analysis, most CMV-associated TCR beta chains were found to appear HLA-restricted, with HLA associations seemingly driven largely by CMV exposure. Because HLA typing was unavailable for some donors at each locus, only the typed subset was used in association tests.

The cohort comprised several hundred healthy bone marrow donors. At the time of sampling, all cohort members were nominally healthy, though unrecorded immune exposures were likely present. The donor tested CMV seropositive, placing the donor among the approximately 290 seropositive members of the cohort. Every donor gave a peripheral blood sample, and the peripheral blood mononuclear cells from that sample were used for TCR beta sequencing. The Qiagen DNeasy Blood Extraction Kit was used to extract genomic DNA from the blood cell samples. Library prep was done by the immunoSEQ multiplex PCR assay. A mixture of 60 forward primers for TCR Vbeta segments and 13 reverse primers for TCR Jbeta segments was used in the multiplex PCR. Amplification of the CDR3 region of rearranged TCR beta genes was performed with a multiplex PCR assay on genomic DNA. The Illumina HiSeq System was used to sequence the amplified TCR beta libraries as 87-base-pair reads. The source study handled its data this way. Across the 700 or so repertoires, a later analysis counted 78 million or so unique TCR beta chains, some 11 million of which were shared by at least two donors. To remove PCR and sequencing errors, raw reads were error-corrected and collapsed into unique sequences using a nearest-neighbor algorithm that merged closely related sequences. To assign V, D and J gene segments, CDR3 sequences were aligned to IMGT reference sequences. Each retained sequence needed at least a six-nucleotide match to both a V gene segment and a J gene segment. A rearrangement was called productive if the CDR3 had no stop codons and remained in frame with V and J, and every other rearrangement was called non-productive. CDR3 was defined by IMGT convention, running from the second conserved V-encoded cysteine to the conserved J-encoded phenylalanine. The earlier analysis of about 620 of the donors excluded sequences that lacked an unambiguous match to a single V gene segment. An earlier analysis of several hundred of the donors called V segments functional above 56.7% productive rearrangements and segregating when the between-donor standard deviation exceeded 5%. A statistical classification framework was developed to diagnose cytomegalovirus status using the catalog of TCR beta chain sequences. V and J gene assignment, in a later analysis, came from comparing TCR nucleotide sequences with IMGT/GENE-DB human TR gene sequences. Using the TCRdist pipeline, a later analysis assigned CDR3 sequences along with most-parsimonious VDJ recombination scenarios. In a later analysis, each TCR beta chain was defined by its CDR3 amino acid sequence together with its V-gene family, and reads without a unique V-gene family were excluded. As a way to deal with suspected cross-contamination and a sequencing artifact, a later analysis dropped more than 500 nucleotide sequences that were highly shared and had low generation probability. For each public chain, a later analysis derived a clonal expansion index from normalized ranks of inferred template counts within each repertoire. In a later analysis, generation probabilities were computed with a VDJ recombination model fitted to out-of-frame rearrangements, and the resulting probabilities were checked against IGoR. A later analysis scored TCR-TCR, TCR-HLA and TCR-CMV co-occurrence with hypergeometric tests, applying a repertoire-size bias correction to TCR pairs. False discovery rates were estimated in a later analysis by permuting HLA or CMV assignments 20 times. In a later analysis, co-occurring TCRs were grouped with DBSCAN, and TCRdist sequence similarity was added when clustering was performed within HLA-allele-positive subsets. Repertoires with fewer than 30,000 or more than 120,000 public chains, plus five repertoires with anomalous nucleotide sharing, were excluded from co-occurrence clustering. The table comes from immuneACCESS by way of TCRdb, which keeps in-frame sequences with V and J called. Part of the clones is missing from these tables; in studies checked, under half for an unresolved V gene and the rest for unknown reasons. V, J and clone size are those of that table, while D and trimming were read from the DNA. This sample gives roughly 200,000 clones in total; 60% to 85% of them show up just once. Less than 2% of the sample comes from the top ten.

The germline V gene sets CDR1 to SGHRS and CDR2 to YFSETQ. Its CDR3 holds 15 amino acids, cysteine through phenylalanine. Only the CDR3 DNA stays, 45 bases, in frame from base 1. Here V drops 4 bases and J drops 4 bases, and the junction holds 6 bases not matched to any gene. The source of this sequence is a girl between 10 and 17 years old in good health and CMV-seropositive. The sequence links TRBV5-1 to TRBJ2-1, with 9 junctional bases fitting TRBD2. The material sequenced was PBMCs. The CDR3 is CASSDLAGEYNEQFF. In nucleotide form, the sequence is TGCGCCAGCAGCGATTTAGCGGGGGAGTACAATGAGCAGTTCTTC.